This T cell receptor beta chain was documented in a study of blood T cell repertoires in COVID-19. Background on the study: Recovered participants had two consecutive negative NP/OP PCR tests, healthcare professional clearance, or symptom resolution. Material from acute and convalescent COVID-19 was sourced from the United States, Italy and Spain.

Per the original data handling: Estimation of nucleated cell counts relied on the amplification of reference gene primers. Data came from immunoSEQ multiplex PCR; TCRdb stores just in-frame clones and leaves some out. That table supplies the V and J calls and clone size; D and trimming were determined from the DNA. The sample has 150,000 to 200,000 clones, about 86% seen once. Clinical history as reported by participants underpinned cohort assignment. CDR1 is MDHEN, CDR2 SYDVKM, per germline. This CDR3 is 20 amino acids long. V was pared by 7 bases and J by 6 bases, with 22 bases of the junction left unmatched.

The chain carries TRBV28 and TRBJ2-1; 12 bases fit TRBD2. This TCR derives from a middle-aged woman in a cohort exposed to, infected with or recovered from COVID-19 (not recorded which). The source material was PBMCs or T cells enriched from blood (not recorded which). The CDR3 sequence is CASIPQVPLAGGGPGNEQFF. The CDR3 DNA reads TGTGCCAGCATCCCCCAAGTCCCGCTAGCGGGAGGGGGGCCGGGCAATGAGCAGTTCTTC.